A selection of T cell receptor beta chains follows, all from one sample in a study of cytotoxic CD8 clonotypes in ibrutinib-treated CLL. The data were produced by immunoSEQ multiplex PCR, yet TCRdb's version contains in-frame clones alone and is incomplete. The sample includes over 15,000 clones, about 84% of them seen just once. The sample consisted of PBMCs, taken before ibrutinib treatment. Every receptor here comes from a human donor with chronic lymphocytic leukemia. The CDR3 runs from the conserved cysteine through the conserved F or W. A D gene is named only where the DNA matches it firmly. The size of a clone is reported for some rows only, either as once, few or many, or as a class for expanded clones.

V gene: TRBV10-3
clone size: -
D gene: -
J gene: TRBJ2-3
CDR3 protein: CAISGGREATDTQYF
CDR3 DNA: TGTGCCATCAGTGGAGGCAGGGAAGCCACAGATACGCAGTATTTT

V gene: TRBV30
clone size: -
D gene: -
J gene: TRBJ1-6
CDR3 protein: CACGTDYNSPLHF
CDR3 DNA: TGTGCCTGCGGGACGGACTATAATTCACCCCTCCACTTT

V gene: TRBV5-4
clone size: -
D gene: -
J gene: TRBJ2-7
CDR3 protein: CASSLGQRDEQYF
CDR3 DNA: TGTGCCAGCAGCTTGGGTCAGAGGGACGAGCAGTACTTC

V gene: TRBV5-8
clone size: once
D gene: -
J gene: TRBJ2-1
CDR3 protein: CASSYEERSSYNEQFF
CDR3 DNA: TGTGCCAGCAGCTATGAAGAACGCAGCTCCTACAATGAGCAGTTCTTC

V gene: TRBV6-6
clone size: -
D gene: -
J gene: TRBJ2-2
CDR3 protein: CASNLVAGELFF
CDR3 DNA: TGTGCCAGCAATTTGGTCGCTGGGGAGCTGTTTTTT

V gene: TRBV19
clone size: -
D gene: -
J gene: TRBJ1-2
CDR3 protein: CASSLFGPRLYGYTF
CDR3 DNA: TGTGCCAGTAGTCTATTCGGGCCTCGGCTTTATGGCTACACCTTC

V gene: TRBV2
clone size: -
D gene: TRBD1
J gene: TRBJ2-1
CDR3 protein: CASSEMDRVADEQFF
CDR3 DNA: TGTGCCAGCAGTGAAATGGACAGGGTGGCGGATGAGCAGTTCTTC

V gene: TRBV30
clone size: -
D gene: -
J gene: TRBJ1-2
CDR3 protein: CAWERSGYTF
CDR3 DNA: TGTGCCTGGGAGCGGAGTGGCTACACCTTC

V gene: TRBV9
clone size: -
D gene: TRBD1
J gene: TRBJ2-3
CDR3 protein: CASSGRQGVTDTQYF
CDR3 DNA: TGTGCCAGCAGCGGCCGACAGGGAGTCACAGATACGCAGTATTTT

V gene: TRBV5-6
clone size: -
D gene: TRBD1
J gene: TRBJ1-6
CDR3 protein: CASSPLQGANSPLHF
CDR3 DNA: TGTGCCAGCAGCCCACTACAGGGGGCGAATTCACCCCTCCACTTT

V gene: TRBV11-3
clone size: -
D gene: -
J gene: TRBJ2-3
CDR3 protein: CASSFSHGGLGDTQYF
CDR3 DNA: TGTGCCAGCAGCTTCTCTCACGGGGGGCTTGGAGATACGCAGTATTTT

V gene: TRBV5-4
clone size: -
D gene: -
J gene: TRBJ2-7
CDR3 protein: CASSTGTLSSYEQYF
CDR3 DNA: TGTGCCAGCAGCACTGGGACACTGAGTTCCTACGAGCAGTACTTC

V gene: TRBV7-9
clone size: few
D gene: -
J gene: TRBJ1-2
CDR3 protein: CASSGRQALGGYTF
CDR3 DNA: TGTGCCAGCAGCGGACGACAGGCGTTGGGGGGCTACACCTTC

V gene: TRBV5-1
clone size: -
D gene: TRBD1
J gene: TRBJ2-2
CDR3 protein: CASRLLGQGAPGELFF
CDR3 DNA: TGCGCCAGCAGACTCCTCGGACAGGGGGCCCCCGGGGAGCTGTTTTTT

V gene: TRBV7-9
clone size: -
D gene: -
J gene: TRBJ1-2
CDR3 protein: CASSLAGTGDVYGYTF
CDR3 DNA: TGTGCCAGCAGCTTAGCTGGTACAGGCGACGTTTATGGCTACACCTTC

V gene: TRBV7-2
clone size: -
D gene: -
J gene: TRBJ1-2
CDR3 protein: CASSLASGRSNYGYTF
CDR3 DNA: TGTGCCAGCAGCTTAGCGTCCGGCAGATCTAACTATGGCTACACCTTC

V gene: TRBV19
clone size: once
D gene: -
J gene: TRBJ2-2
CDR3 protein: CASSIDPEGIYTGELFF
CDR3 DNA: TGTGCCAGTAGTATAGATCCAGAAGGGATTTACACCGGGGAGCTGTTTTTT

V gene: TRBV2
clone size: few
D gene: TRBD1
J gene: TRBJ1-6
CDR3 protein: CASSDRGQNSPLHF
CDR3 DNA: TGTGCCAGCAGTGACAGGGGGCAAAATTCACCCCTCCACTTT

V gene: TRBV28
clone size: once
D gene: -
J gene: TRBJ2-7
CDR3 protein: CASSGGGASYEQYF
CDR3 DNA: TGTGCCAGCAGTGGAGGGGGAGCCAGCTACGAGCAGTACTTC

V gene: TRBV5-4
clone size: -
D gene: -
J gene: TRBJ2-2
CDR3 protein: CASSRAARSTGELFF
CDR3 DNA: TGTGCCAGCAGCCGGGCGGCTAGGAGCACCGGGGAGCTGTTTTTT

V gene: TRBV4-3
clone size: once
D gene: -
J gene: TRBJ2-3
CDR3 protein: CASSQDVRGWDTQYF
CDR3 DNA: TGCGCCAGCAGCCAAGATGTCCGGGGGTGGGATACGCAGTATTTT

V gene: TRBV7-7
clone size: -
D gene: -
J gene: TRBJ2-2
CDR3 protein: CASSLLLDTGELFF
CDR3 DNA: TGTGCCAGCAGCTTACTACTGGACACCGGGGAGCTGTTTTTT

V gene: TRBV6-6
clone size: -
D gene: TRBD1
J gene: TRBJ2-5
CDR3 protein: CASSSPGGSRETQYF
CDR3 DNA: TGTGCCAGCAGTTCTCCAGGGGGATCAAGAGAGACCCAGTACTTC

V gene: TRBV19
clone size: -
D gene: -
J gene: TRBJ1-4
CDR3 protein: CASGTGPVGEKLFF
CDR3 DNA: TGTGCCAGTGGTACCGGGCCCGTAGGAGAAAAACTGTTTTTT

V gene: TRBV9
clone size: -
D gene: TRBD2
J gene: TRBJ2-3
CDR3 protein: CASSVDSGGQLTATDTQYF
CDR3 DNA: TGTGCCAGCAGCGTAGACAGCGGGGGACAACTTACCGCCACAGATACGCAGTATTTT

V gene: TRBV19
clone size: -
D gene: TRBD1
J gene: TRBJ1-6
CDR3 protein: CASSPQGQRNSPLHF
CDR3 DNA: TGTGCCAGTAGTCCCCAGGGACAGCGTAATTCACCCCTCCACTTT

V gene: TRBV9
clone size: -
D gene: TRBD1
J gene: TRBJ1-5
CDR3 protein: CASSGDSRNQPQHF
CDR3 DNA: TGTGCCAGCAGCGGGGACAGCCGCAATCAGCCCCAGCATTTT

V gene: TRBV9
clone size: -
D gene: TRBD2
J gene: TRBJ2-5
CDR3 protein: CASSVGTSGGRQETQYF
CDR3 DNA: TGTGCCAGCAGCGTAGGTACTAGCGGGGGACGGCAAGAGACCCAGTACTTC

V gene: TRBV19
clone size: -
D gene: -
J gene: TRBJ1-3
CDR3 protein: CASPPLPQAIYF
CDR3 DNA: TGTGCCAGTCCACCCCTACCCCAGGCCATATATTTT

V gene: TRBV6-6
clone size: -
D gene: TRBD2
J gene: TRBJ2-1
CDR3 protein: CASSYRLAGGNEQFF
CDR3 DNA: TGTGCCAGCAGTTACCGACTAGCGGGGGGGAATGAGCAGTTCTTC

V gene: TRBV6-5
clone size: once
D gene: -
J gene: TRBJ1-1
CDR3 protein: CASTLRGGLVTEAFF
CDR3 DNA: TGTGCCAGCACGTTACGTGGGGGGTTGGTCACTGAAGCTTTCTTT

V gene: TRBV7-9
clone size: few
D gene: -
J gene: TRBJ1-1
CDR3 protein: CASSPGDWAEAFF
CDR3 DNA: TGTGCCAGCAGCCCCGGTGATTGGGCTGAAGCTTTCTTT

V gene: TRBV20-1
clone size: -
D gene: -
J gene: TRBJ1-5
CDR3 protein: CSARQGQPQHF
CDR3 DNA: TGCAGTGCTAGACAGGGGCAGCCCCAGCATTTT

V gene: TRBV5-1
clone size: -
D gene: TRBD1
J gene: TRBJ1-2
CDR3 protein: CASSLGGTAYGYTF
CDR3 DNA: TGCGCCAGCAGCTTGGGCGGGACAGCATATGGCTACACCTTC

V gene: TRBV6-5
clone size: -
D gene: -
J gene: TRBJ1-1
CDR3 protein: CASSYDLAEAFF
CDR3 DNA: TGTGCCAGCAGTTACGACCTGGCTGAAGCTTTCTTT

V gene: TRBV10-3
clone size: -
D gene: -
J gene: TRBJ2-1
CDR3 protein: CAISVGGSPYNEQFF
CDR3 DNA: TGTGCCATCAGTGTGGGTGGTAGCCCCTACAATGAGCAGTTCTTC

V gene: TRBV12-5
clone size: -
D gene: -
J gene: TRBJ1-1
CDR3 protein: CASGPRGANTEAFF
CDR3 DNA: TGTGCTAGTGGTCCCCGAGGGGCAAACACTGAAGCTTTCTTT

V gene: TRBV6-6
clone size: -
D gene: -
J gene: TRBJ2-5
CDR3 protein: CASSYGRGQETQYF
CDR3 DNA: TGTGCCAGCAGCTACGGGCGAGGCCAAGAGACCCAGTACTTC

V gene: TRBV4-1
clone size: once
D gene: -
J gene: TRBJ2-2
CDR3 protein: CASSQARTDTGELFF
CDR3 DNA: TGCGCCAGCAGCCAAGCGCGGACGGACACCGGGGAGCTGTTTTTT

V gene: TRBV6-6
clone size: -
D gene: -
J gene: TRBJ2-1
CDR3 protein: CASSNDWPNEQFF
CDR3 DNA: TGTGCCAGCAGTAACGACTGGCCCAATGAGCAGTTCTTC